This T cell receptor (beta chain) was found in a study of cytomegalovirus exposure and HLA in healthy donors. Samples came from healthy bone marrow donors. Findings of the study overall: Testing in vitro showed a few CMV-associated chains specific for CMV antigens.

A multiplex PCR was run with 60 Vbeta primers and 13 Jbeta primers. TCRdb's copy holds only in-frame clones and misses some; the assay was immunoSEQ multiplex PCR. The sample includes 65,000 to 100,000 clones, around three quarters seen only once; the top ten take over 3%. Comments on this clone: What it binds is unknown.

The sequencing input was PBMCs. This TCR derives from a man aged 35 to 55 in good health and CMV-seronegative.

The CDR3 DNA reads as TGCGCCAGCAGCCACCGAACAGGGAGCCCCGAGCAGTACTTC. Protein sequence: CASSHRTGSPEQYF. The chain combines TRBV4-1 with TRBJ2-5, with D maybe TRBD1 (6 bases). The closer fit of TRBJ2-7 to the DNA end suggests the J call may be wrong. Looked up from germline, CDR1 is MGHRA and CDR2 is YSYEKL. This CDR3 spans 14 amino acids.